This T cell receptor (beta chain) was identified during a study of CD8+ T cells in alopecia areata. Noted time point: mouse skin at time of skin grafting. Investigators isolated RNA and reverse transcribed it into cDNA to act as the sequencing template. Only in-frame clones appear in the TCRdb table, and some are missing; sequencing was by immunoSEQ multiplex PCR. The record shows approximately 1,100 clones for this sample, with no singletons present. This clone counts as medium-sized. Gene names are the mouse ones. From the germline J gene comes the end of the CDR3, since the read stops 4 residues before it. J gave up 4 bases and V 4 bases, and 2 bases lay outside the gene matches. The germline gives CDR1 NNHDY, CDR2 SYVADS. The CDR3 sequence is 13 residues long.

This chain joins TRBV13-3 and TRBJ1-1, with 9 bases aligning to TRBD1. The sequencing here drew on skin, taken at week 0. This TCR was sampled from a C3H/HeJ mouse with alopecia areata. The strain bears MHC haplotype H2-k. The CDR3 here is CASSWDRATEVFF. CDR3 DNA (partial): TGTGCCAGCAGTTGGGACAGGGCCACA.